Following are 8 T cell receptor beta chains from one sample sequenced in a study of T cells expressing NK-cell markers. TCRdb re-called the 5' RACE reads and catalogs CDR3 proteins one per entry, DNA excluded. The sample includes about 460,000 distinct CDR3 sequences. Source material: blood T cells: a sorted CD56 or NKG2C T cell subset, CD4+ or CD8+ T cells, or bulk PBMC T cells (not recorded which). The origin of the receptors is a woman aged 50 to 65 in good health.

The chain joins TRBV6-5 to TRBJ2-1; the TRBD2 assignment by TCRdb is unverifiable without DNA. CDR3 size: 17 residues. The germline V gene has CDR1 MNHEY and CDR2 SVGAGI. CDR3 loop: CASTRTSGSVFLNEQFF.

This chain links TRBV30 with TRBJ1-6. Germline-derived CDR1 and CDR2 are GTSNPN and SVGIG (reference sequence). The CDR3 consists of 13 residues. This CDR3 reads CAWSTGWNSPLHF.

The rearrangement uses TRBV5-1 and TRBJ1-1; the D call from TCRdb, TRBD1, cannot be confirmed without DNA. The germline CDR1 and CDR2 sequences are SGHRS and YFSETQ. CDR3 length equals 15 residues. CDR3 region: CASSLVVSRNTEAFF.

J is TRBJ1-1 and V is TRBV15; the D call from TCRdb, TRBD1, cannot be confirmed without DNA. Germline V gene lookup returns CDR1 LNHNV and CDR2 YYDKDF (reference sequence). There are 15 residues in the CDR3. The CDR3: CATSRLRGMNTEAFF.

V gene TRBV18 combines with J gene TRBJ1-4; without DNA, the TCRdb call of TRBD1 cannot be checked. CDR1 KGHSH and CDR2 LQKENI come from the germline V gene. The CDR3 contains 15 residues. The CDR3: CASSSYRGLREKLFF.

This chain joins TRBV3-1 and TRBJ2-3. Germline V lookup: CDR1 LGHDT, CDR2 YNNKEL (reference sequence). There are 13 residues in the CDR3. The CDR3 here is CASSRPSSHTQYF.

The chain combines TRBV10-3 with TRBJ2-2; TCRdb lists TRBD1, though no DNA is available to test this call. This CDR3 region has 15 residues. Germline V gene data show CDR1 as ENHRY and CDR2 as SYGVKD. This CDR3 reads CAIRTGQGPTGELFF.

The chain is built from TRBV24-1 and TRBJ2-3; TCRdb calls TRBD1, which cannot be checked without DNA. The germline V gene encodes CDR1 KGHDR and CDR2 SFDVKD. The CDR3 loop spans 16 amino acids. The CDR3 loop is CATSLGGREPTDTQYF.